This TCR beta chain derives from a study of OX40 agonist ivuxolimab in advanced cancers. The germline gives CDR1 MNHEY, CDR2 SMNVEV (reference sequence). The V end was cut by 4 bases, the J end by 5 bases, with 17 bases between. This CDR3 comprises 15 residues. The table came from immunoSEQ multiplex PCR; TCRdb's copy has only in-frame clones and leaves some out. The data hold about 44,000 clones, with around 93% observed a single time. This TCR came from an adult with an advanced solid tumor such as melanoma, head and neck, liver or kidney cancer. The rearrangement uses TRBV27 and TRBJ1-1; D unclear. The sequencing here drew on CD4+ or CD8+ T cells sorted from blood, taken in a trial of the OX40 agonist ivuxolimab. The CDR3 DNA reads as TGTGCCAGCAGTTGGGCTCGGACCTTGGGGACTGAAGCTTTCTTT. Residues: CASSWARTLGTEAFF.